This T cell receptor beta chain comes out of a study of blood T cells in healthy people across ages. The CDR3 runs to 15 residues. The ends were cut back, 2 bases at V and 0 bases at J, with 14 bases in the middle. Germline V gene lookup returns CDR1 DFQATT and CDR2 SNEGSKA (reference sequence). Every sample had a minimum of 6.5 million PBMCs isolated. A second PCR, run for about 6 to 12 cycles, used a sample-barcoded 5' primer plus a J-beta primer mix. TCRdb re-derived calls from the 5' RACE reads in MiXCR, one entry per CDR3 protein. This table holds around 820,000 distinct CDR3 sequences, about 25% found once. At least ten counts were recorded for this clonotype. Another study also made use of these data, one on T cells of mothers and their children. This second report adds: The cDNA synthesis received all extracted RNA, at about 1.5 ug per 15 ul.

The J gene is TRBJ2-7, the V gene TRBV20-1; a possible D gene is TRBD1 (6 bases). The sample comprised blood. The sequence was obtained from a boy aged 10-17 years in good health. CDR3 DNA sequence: TGCAGTGCTAGACTCAGGACAGACTTCTCCTACGAGCAGTACTTC. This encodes CSARLRTDFSYEQYF.